Following are 25 T cell receptor beta chains from one sample sequenced in a study of shared clonotypes between healthy human individuals. Repertoires were generated with immunoSEQ multiplex PCR, while TCRdb's copy carries only in-frame clones and drops some. The sample has about 1.1 million clones; around three quarters are singletons. Sequenced: memory CD4+ T cells from PBMCs. Subset given: CD45RA-negative fraction. The receptors shown here come from a man aged 18 to 29 in good health. Some clones in this sample may be carry-over from other donors' samples.

This chain links TRBV7-8 with TRBJ1-5, with D tentatively TRBD1 (6 bases). The CDR3 has 16 residues. Germline values: CDR1 SGHVS, CDR2 FQNEAQ. V dropped 8 bases and J dropped 1 base, with 18 bases sitting between them. DNA of the CDR3: TGTGCCAGCGCTCGGGGGGGGGCCTTCAGCAATCAGCCCCAGCATTTT. This encodes CASARGGAFSNQPQHF.

The V and J genes are TRBV28 and TRBJ2-1, with 7 bases that match TRBD2. The germline V gene has CDR1 MDHEN and CDR2 SYDVKM. The junction had 4 bases not matched to a gene; V was cut back by 2 bases and J by 3 bases. CDR3 length: 15 residues. The CDR3 coding sequence is TGTGCCAGCAGTTTAGGGACTACGAGCTACAATGAGCAGTTCTTC. Protein: CASSLGTTSYNEQFF.

V and J are TRBV4-2 and TRBJ1-6; 8 bases fit TRBD1. This CDR3 is 15 amino acids long. Germline CDR1 reads LGHNA; CDR2 reads YNFKEQ. The V gene end was trimmed by 0 bases and the J gene end by 10 bases; junction bases not matched to a gene: 5. In nucleotides, the CDR3 is TGTGCCAGCAGCCAAGACGGCAGGGGGCGGTCACCCCTCCACTTT. This sequence encodes CASSQDGRGRSPLHF.

This clone was observed a handful of times. The rearrangement joins TRBV19 to TRBJ1-2; D is possibly TRBD1 (5 bases). This CDR3 region has 13 residues. The V end was cut by 5 bases, the J end by 0 bases, with 7 bases between. Germline assignment: CDR1 LNHDA and CDR2 SQIVND (reference sequence). This CDR3 is CASSYRSNYGYTF. CDR3 in DNA: TGTGCCAGTAGTTACAGGTCTAACTATGGCTACACCTTC.

The chain employs TRBV7-8 and TRBJ2-1; D remains unclear. The V end was cut by 3 bases, the J end by 9 bases, with 6 bases between. Per the germline V gene, CDR1 is SGHVS and CDR2 is FQNEAQ. There are 11 residues in the CDR3. The CDR3 loop reads CASSFEGEQFF. The CDR3 DNA reads as TGTGCCAGCAGCTTCGAAGGTGAGCAGTTCTTC.

The CDR3: CASQDNPSGTGELFF. Here the CDR3 DNA reads TGTGCCAGCCAAGACAATCCCTCGGGCACCGGGGAGCTGTTTTTT. This chain links TRBV7-3 with TRBJ2-2; D uncertain. The CDR3 has 15 amino acids. The V and J ends lost 8 bases and 4 bases respectively, with 17 bases between them. The germline CDR1 and CDR2 sequences are SGHTA and FQGTGA.

This chain links TRBV7-9 with TRBJ2-1, with 8 bases fitting TRBD2. The germline CDR1 and CDR2 sequences are SEHNR and FQNEAQ (reference sequence). V lost 5 bases and J lost 15; bases outside the gene matches: 15. The CDR3 is 14 residues long. CDR3 DNA sequence: TGTGCCAGCAGCCAGCCCTTAACTAGCGGCCGCTTGTTCTTC. Its protein product is CASSQPLTSGRLFF.

The chain carries TRBV2 and TRBJ2-5, with D maybe TRBD1 (6 bases). CDR1 SNHLY and CDR2 FYNNEI come from the germline V gene. The CDR3 covers 13 residues. V lost 7 bases and J 5 bases, leaving 14 bases between the germline ends. CDR3 DNA: TGTGCCAGCACCAAGGAGAGGGGGGAGACCCAGTACTTC. Translated: CASTKERGETQYF.

The chain carries TRBV5-4 and TRBJ2-5; tentatively, D is TRBD1 (5 bases). The DNA end favors TRBJ2-7, so the J call may be wrong. The CDR3 contains 15 residues. Looked up from germline, CDR1 is SGHNT and CDR2 is YYREEE (reference sequence). CDR3 region: CASGNGVGASYEQYF. DNA of the CDR3: TGTGCCAGCGGAAATGGGGTTGGGGCCTCCTACGAGCAGTACTTC.

V and J are TRBV15 and TRBJ1-2; no clear D gene. Germline CDR1 is LNHNV and CDR2 is YYDKDF (reference sequence). The germline V and J ends were trimmed by 6 bases and 0 bases, with 5 bases remaining between them. The CDR3 extends over 12 amino acids. CDR3 in DNA: TGTGCCACCAGTGGAGCTAACTATGGCTACACCTTC. Encoded protein: CATSGANYGYTF.

J is TRBJ1-1 and V is TRBV28, with D possibly matching TRBD1 (5 bases). This CDR3 is built from 14 residues. Germline values: CDR1 MDHEN, CDR2 SYDVKM. The V end lost 6 bases, the J end lost 11 bases, and 22 bases lay between the germline ends. The CDR3 nucleotides are TGTGCCAGCAGAGGTAGCGGGGGGGACCTTAATGCTTTCTTT. Residues: CASRGSGGDLNAFF.

For this clone: A far larger clone is just one base off, so this is likely a read error. The chain recombines TRBV28 with TRBJ2-3; 14 bases fit TRBD2. Germline V gene data show CDR1 as MDHEN and CDR2 as SYDVKM. The CDR3 loop spans 16 amino acids. The CDR3 here is CAGSSGTSGRLVTQYF. As DNA, the CDR3 is TGTGCCGGCAGTTCCGGGACTAGCGGGAGACTCGTCACGCAGTATTTT.

The chain couples TRBV5-1 to TRBJ1-2, with D hard to call. The CDR3 spans 16 residues. Germline loops: CDR1 SGHRS, CDR2 YFSETQ. Trimming removed 0 bases at V and 4 bases at J, with 16 bases between. The CDR3 DNA reads TGCGCCAGCAGCTTGGATGGCCGAGAGGGCCTCTATGGCTACACCTTC. Protein sequence: CASSLDGREGLYGYTF. The full variable domain, rest sourced from reference TRBV5-1 and TRBJ1-2, is KAGVTQTPRYLIKTRGQQVTLSCSPISGHRSVSWYQQTPGQGLQFLFEYFSETQRNKGNFPGRFSGRQFSNSRSEMNVSTLELGDSALYLCASSLDGREGLYGYTFGSGTRLTVV.

The chain has TRBV5-1 and TRBJ1-2, with TRBD1 identical over 9 bases. The CDR3 covers 14 residues. The germline V gene has CDR1 SGHRS and CDR2 YFSETQ. V was clipped by 2 bases and J by 5 bases; unmatched bases: 4. This chain's CDR3 is CASSLGDREYGYTF. In DNA, the CDR3 is TGCGCCAGCAGCTTAGGGGACAGGGAATATGGCTACACCTTC. Using reference TRBV5-1 and TRBJ1-2 for the parts outside the CDR3, the full variable domain is KAGVTQTPRYLIKTRGQQVTLSCSPISGHRSVSWYQQTPGQGLQFLFEYFSETQRNKGNFPGRFSGRQFSNSRSEMNVSTLELGDSALYLCASSLGDREYGYTFGSGTRLTVV.

J is TRBJ1-1 and V is TRBV11-2, with a possible D match to TRBD1 (5 bases). CDR3 size: 13 residues. The V gene's germline CDR1 is SGHAT and CDR2 FQNNGV. Deletions cut 6 bases from V and 7 bases from J, with 15 bases between. CDR3: CASSFDTGLEAFF. The CDR3 bases are TGTGCCAGCAGTTTTGACACGGGGCTTGAAGCTTTCTTT.

This chain connects TRBV28 to TRBJ1-6, with D perhaps matching TRBD1 (5 bases). Germline CDR1 is MDHEN and CDR2 is SYDVKM. The V gene lost 1 base and the J gene lost 9 bases, with 13 bases spanning the gap. The CDR3 loop spans 15 amino acids. CDR3 sequence: CASSLFSGFRSPLHF. The CDR3 coding sequence is TGTGCCAGCAGTTTATTTTCAGGGTTCCGTTCACCCCTCCACTTT.

About this clone itself: A read error is possible here, since a much larger clone lies one base away. The chain joins TRBV5-4 to TRBJ2-5, with no clear D. V was shortened by 3 bases and J by 2 bases, with 2 bases between the two germline ends. This CDR3 has 11 amino acids. Germline lookup yields CDR1 SGHNT and CDR2 YYREEE (reference sequence). CDR3 in amino acids: CASSYQETQYF. Written as DNA, the CDR3 is TGTGCCAGCAGCTATCAAGAGACCCAGTACTTC.

This clone was detected once. This chain connects TRBV5-8 to TRBJ2-7, with 9 bases matching TRBD1. The CDR3 contains 13 residues. The ends lost 4 bases at V and 2 bases at J; junction bases unmatched: 1. Germline CDR1 SGHTS, CDR2 YDEGEE. The CDR3 sequence is CASSRQGAYEQYF. DNA of the CDR3: TGTGCCAGCAGCCGACAGGGGGCCTACGAGCAGTACTTC.

The chain is built from TRBV7-3 and TRBJ2-1; D is uncertain. Trimming removed 4 bases from V and 6 bases from J, with 13 bases in between. This CDR3 is 14 amino acids long. Looked up from germline, CDR1 is SGHTA and CDR2 is FQGTGA. CDR3 sequence reads: CASSSGPYVNEQFF. The CDR3 region has the DNA TGTGCCAGCAGCTCGGGTCCCTACGTCAATGAGCAGTTCTTC.

The chain couples TRBV10-3 to TRBJ2-2, with TRBD2 matching over 12 bases. The CDR3 has 15 residues. The germline CDR1 and CDR2 sequences are ENHRY and SYGVKD. The V gene end was trimmed by 8 bases and the J gene end by 6 bases; junction bases not matched to a gene: 7. For the CDR3, the DNA is TGTGCCATCGGCAGACTAGCGGGAGTGGCCGGGGAGCTGTTTTTT. This codes for CAIGRLAGVAGELFF.

The genes are TRBV11-2 and TRBJ2-7; no clear D gene. Germline V gene lookup returns CDR1 SGHAT and CDR2 FQNNGV. V lost 3 bases and J lost 10, with 22 bases in between. The CDR3 has 15 amino acids. The CDR3 reads CASSLARLGPVPQYF. CDR3 sequence (DNA): TGTGCCAGCAGCTTGGCTAGGTTGGGCCCGGTTCCCCAGTACTTC.

The chain uses TRBV30 and TRBJ2-7, with TRBD1 matching 9 bases. Germline assignment: CDR1 GTSNPN and CDR2 SVGIG (reference sequence). The CDR3 sequence is 14 residues long. J gave up 5 bases and V 7 bases, and 12 bases lay outside the gene matches. CDR3 amino acids: CAFTWGTGWNEQYF. As DNA, the CDR3 is TGTGCCTTTACCTGGGGGACAGGGTGGAACGAGCAGTACTTC.

The V call is TRBV6-5, the J call TRBJ2-1; the D is unclear. The CDR3 runs 13 residues. Germline V gene lookup returns CDR1 MNHEY and CDR2 SVGAGI. The V gene lost 6 bases and the J gene lost 1 base, with 7 bases spanning the gap. CDR3 region: CASRGLSYNEQFF. CDR3 DNA: TGTGCCAGCAGAGGTCTTTCCTACAATGAGCAGTTCTTC.

In regard to this clone: The sample holds other DNA sequences that translate to the same CDR3. The V and J genes are TRBV28 and TRBJ2-7; D is unresolved. Trimming took 2 bases from V and 4 from J, leaving 3 bases between them. CDR1 and CDR2 from the germline V gene are MDHEN and SYDVKM. The CDR3 contains 11 residues. The CDR3 here is CASSLGYEQYF. Written as DNA, the CDR3 is TGTGCCAGCAGTTTAGGATACGAGCAGTACTTC.

The rearrangement links TRBV2 to TRBJ2-2; unclear D gene. V lost 2 bases and J 5 bases, leaving 9 bases between the germline ends. The CDR3 sequence is 14 residues long. Germline loops: CDR1 SNHLY, CDR2 FYNNEI. The CDR3 spells CASSEIRETGELFF. For the CDR3, the DNA is TGTGCCAGCAGTGAAATTCGAGAGACCGGGGAGCTGTTTTTT.